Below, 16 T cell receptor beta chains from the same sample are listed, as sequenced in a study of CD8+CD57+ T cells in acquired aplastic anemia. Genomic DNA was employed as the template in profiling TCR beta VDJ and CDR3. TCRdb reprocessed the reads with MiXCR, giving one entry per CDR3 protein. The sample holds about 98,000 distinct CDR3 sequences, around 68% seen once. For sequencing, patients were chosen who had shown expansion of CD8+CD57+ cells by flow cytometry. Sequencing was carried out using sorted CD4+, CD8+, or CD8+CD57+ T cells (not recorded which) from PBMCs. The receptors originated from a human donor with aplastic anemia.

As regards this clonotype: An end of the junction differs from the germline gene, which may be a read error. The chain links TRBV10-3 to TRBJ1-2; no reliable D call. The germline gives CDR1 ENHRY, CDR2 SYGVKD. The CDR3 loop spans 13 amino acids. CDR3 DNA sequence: TGTGCCAGCAGTGAACTCGCAGGCTATGGCTACACCTTC. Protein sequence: CASSELAGYGYTF.

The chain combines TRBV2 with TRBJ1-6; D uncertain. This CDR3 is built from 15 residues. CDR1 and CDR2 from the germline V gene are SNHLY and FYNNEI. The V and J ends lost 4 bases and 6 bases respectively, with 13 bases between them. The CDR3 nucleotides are TGTGCCAGCAGTGGGTTCCAAGGAGGTAATTCACCCCTCCACTTT. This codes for CASSGFQGGNSPLHF.

CDR3 bases: TGCAGTGCTAGAGATCTACAGGGGGTGCGGTCCTACGAGCAGTACTTC. This sequence encodes CSARDLQGVRSYEQYF. V and J are TRBV20-1 and TRBJ2-7; TRBD1 agrees at 8 bases. Looked up from germline, CDR1 is DFQATT and CDR2 is SNEGSKA (reference sequence). CDR3 size: 16 residues. V lost 0 bases, J lost 1 base, and 8 bases stayed unmatched.

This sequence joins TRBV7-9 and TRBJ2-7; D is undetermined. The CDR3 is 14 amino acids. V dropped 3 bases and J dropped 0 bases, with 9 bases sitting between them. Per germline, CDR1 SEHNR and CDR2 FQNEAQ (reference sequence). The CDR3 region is CASSFLSNSYEQYF. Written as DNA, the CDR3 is TGTGCCAGCAGCTTCCTCAGTAACTCCTACGAGCAGTACTTC.

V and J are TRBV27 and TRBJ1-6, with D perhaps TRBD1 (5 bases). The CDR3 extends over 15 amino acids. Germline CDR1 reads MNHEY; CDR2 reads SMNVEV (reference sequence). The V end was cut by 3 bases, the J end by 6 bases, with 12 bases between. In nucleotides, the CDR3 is TGTGCCAGCAGTTTTGAGGGACCTACTAATTCACCCCTCCACTTT. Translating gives CASSFEGPTNSPLHF.

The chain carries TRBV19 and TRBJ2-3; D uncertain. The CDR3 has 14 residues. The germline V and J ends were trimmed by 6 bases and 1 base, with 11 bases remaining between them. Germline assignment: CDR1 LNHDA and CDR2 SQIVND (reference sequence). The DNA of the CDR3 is TGTGCCAGTAGGCCCCACGGTGGCACAGATACGCAGTATTTT. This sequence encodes CASRPHGGTDTQYF. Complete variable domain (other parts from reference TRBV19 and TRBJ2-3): DGGITQSPKYLFRKEGQNVTLSCEQNLNHDAMYWYRQDPGQGLRLIYYSQIVNDFQKGDIAEGYSVSREKKESFPLTVTSAQKNPTAFYLCASRPHGGTDTQYFGPGTRLTVL.

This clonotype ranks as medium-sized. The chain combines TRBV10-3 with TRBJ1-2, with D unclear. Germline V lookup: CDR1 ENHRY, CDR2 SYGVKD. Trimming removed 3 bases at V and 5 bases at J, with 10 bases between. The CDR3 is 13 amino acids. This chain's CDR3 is CAISEGQIYGYTF. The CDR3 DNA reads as TGTGCCATCAGTGAAGGGCAGATATATGGCTACACCTTC.

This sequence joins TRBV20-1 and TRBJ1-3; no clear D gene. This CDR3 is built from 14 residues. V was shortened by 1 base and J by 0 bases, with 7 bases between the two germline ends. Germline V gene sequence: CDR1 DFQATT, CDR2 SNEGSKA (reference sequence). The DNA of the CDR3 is TGCAGTGCTAGAGGAAGCCACTCTGGAAACACCATATATTTT. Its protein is CSARGSHSGNTIYF.

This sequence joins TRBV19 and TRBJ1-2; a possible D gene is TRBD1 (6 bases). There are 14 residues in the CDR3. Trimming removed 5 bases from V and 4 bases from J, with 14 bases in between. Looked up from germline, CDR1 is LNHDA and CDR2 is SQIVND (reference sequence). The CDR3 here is CASSARTALYGYTF. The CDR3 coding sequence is TGTGCCAGTAGTGCTAGGACAGCCCTCTATGGCTACACCTTC.

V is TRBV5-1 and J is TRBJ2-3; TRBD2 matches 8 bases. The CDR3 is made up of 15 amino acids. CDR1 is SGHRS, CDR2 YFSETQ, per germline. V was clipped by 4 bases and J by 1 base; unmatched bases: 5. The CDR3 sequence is CASSGTAGGTDTQYF. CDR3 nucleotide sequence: TGCGCCAGCAGCGGAACAGCGGGGGGCACAGATACGCAGTATTTT.

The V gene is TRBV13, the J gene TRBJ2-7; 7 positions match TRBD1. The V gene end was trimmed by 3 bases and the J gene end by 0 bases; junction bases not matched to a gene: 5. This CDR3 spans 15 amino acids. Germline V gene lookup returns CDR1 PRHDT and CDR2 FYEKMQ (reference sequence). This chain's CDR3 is CASSFTGVYSYEQYF. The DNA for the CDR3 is TGTGCCAGCAGCTTCACAGGGGTATACTCCTACGAGCAGTACTTC.

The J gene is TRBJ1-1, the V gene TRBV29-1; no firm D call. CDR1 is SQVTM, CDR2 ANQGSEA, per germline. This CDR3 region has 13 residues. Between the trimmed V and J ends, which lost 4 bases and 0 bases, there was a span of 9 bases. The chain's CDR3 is CSVGVGLNTEAFF. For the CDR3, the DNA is TGCAGCGTTGGAGTCGGATTGAACACTGAAGCTTTCTTT.

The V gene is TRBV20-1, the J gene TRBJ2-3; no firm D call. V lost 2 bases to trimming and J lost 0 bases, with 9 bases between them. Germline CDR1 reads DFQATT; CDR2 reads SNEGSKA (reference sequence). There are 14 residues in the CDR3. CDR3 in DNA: TGCAGTGCTAGACTCGTTGACAGCACAGATACGCAGTATTTT. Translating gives CSARLVDSTDTQYF.

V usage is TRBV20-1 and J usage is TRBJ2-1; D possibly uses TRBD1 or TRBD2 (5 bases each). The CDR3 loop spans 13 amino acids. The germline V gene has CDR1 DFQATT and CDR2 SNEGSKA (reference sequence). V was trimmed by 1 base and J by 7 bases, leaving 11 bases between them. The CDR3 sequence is CSARGEGQNEQFF. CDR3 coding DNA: TGCAGTGCTAGAGGAGAGGGGCAGAATGAGCAGTTCTTC.

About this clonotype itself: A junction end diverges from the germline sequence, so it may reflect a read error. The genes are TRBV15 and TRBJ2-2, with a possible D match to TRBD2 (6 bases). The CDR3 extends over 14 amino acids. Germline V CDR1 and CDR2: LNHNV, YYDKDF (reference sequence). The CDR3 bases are TGTGCCACCAGCCTGACTAGGAACGCCGGGGAGCTGTTTTTT. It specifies CATSLTRNAGELFF.

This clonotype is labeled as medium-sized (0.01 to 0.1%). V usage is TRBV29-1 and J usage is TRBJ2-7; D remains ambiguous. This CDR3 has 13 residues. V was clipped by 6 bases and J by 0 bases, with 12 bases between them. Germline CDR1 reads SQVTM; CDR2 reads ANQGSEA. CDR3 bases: TGCAGCGTCCACTTTCGTAGCTCCTACGAGCAGTACTTC. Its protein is CSVHFRSSYEQYF.